The rows below give T cell receptor beta chains drawn from one sample of a study of shared clonotypes between healthy human individuals. Data came from immunoSEQ multiplex PCR; TCRdb stores just in-frame clones and leaves some out. The sample lists roughly 2.1 million clones, 93% occurring once. Sequencing was done on a sample of naive CD8+ T cells from PBMCs. These TCRs come from a young man in good health. Some clones in this sample may be carry-over from other donors' samples. Each CDR3 is given with its conserved first and last residue. Fields, in order: V gene, J gene, D gene, clone size, CDR3 protein, CDR3 DNA. D genes are given only for firm matches. Size tells how often a clone was seen (once, few, many) or the class of an expanded clone, and some rows leave it out.

>TRBV28|TRBJ2-7|NA|NA
CASRQTGDYEQYF
TGTGCCAGCAGACAGACTGGGGACTACGAGCAGTACTTC
>TRBV9|TRBJ2-1|TRBD2|NA
CASSVYQPLAGSSYNEQFF
TGTGCCAGCAGCGTTTATCAGCCGTTAGCGGGATCCTCCTACAATGAGCAGTTCTTC
>TRBV19|TRBJ2-7|NA|once
CASSPTRGVGEQYF
TGTGCCAGTAGTCCCACGCGGGGCGTGGGCGAGCAGTACTTC
>TRBV6-5|TRBJ2-7|NA|NA
CASSYVRGDEQYF
TGTGCCAGCAGTTACGTTAGGGGTGATGAGCAGTACTTC
>TRBV28|TRBJ2-3|NA|NA
CASSISGEPDTQYF
TGTGCCAGCAGTATTTCGGGGGAGCCAGATACGCAGTATTTT
>TRBV29-1|TRBJ2-7|NA|NA
CSVEVRDPYEQYF
TGCAGCGTTGAAGTCAGGGACCCCTACGAGCAGTACTTC
>TRBV27|TRBJ1-1|NA|NA
CASSFRDLYTEAFF
TGTGCCAGCAGTTTCCGGGACTTGTACACTGAAGCTTTCTTT
>TRBV4-2|TRBJ2-7|NA|NA
CASSQDGRTTYEQYF
TGTGCCAGCAGCCAAGATGGGCGGACCACCTACGAGCAGTACTTC
>TRBV1|TRBJ1-5|NA|NA
CTSSQGGWRNQPQHF
TGCACCAGCAGCCAGGGTGGCTGGCGCAATCAGCCCCAGCATTTT
>TRBV6-5|TRBJ2-3|NA|NA
CASSYRGASTDTQYF
TGTGCCAGCAGTTACCGGGGCGCCAGCACAGATACGCAGTATTTT
>TRBV27|TRBJ2-3|TRBD1|NA
CASSSKYRGASTDTQYF
TGTGCCAGCAGTTCGAAGTACAGGGGCGCTAGCACAGATACGCAGTATTTT
>TRBV9|TRBJ2-7|NA|NA
CASSVSRTAYEQYF
TGTGCCAGCAGCGTAAGTAGGACCGCCTACGAGCAGTACTTC
>TRBV27|TRBJ2-7|NA|NA
CASSLDSRYEQYF
TGTGCCAGCAGTTTGGACAGCCGCTACGAGCAGTACTTC
>TRBV11-2|TRBJ2-5|NA|NA
CASSGEQETQYF
TGTGCCAGCAGCGGGGAGCAAGAGACCCAGTACTTC
>TRBV9|TRBJ1-4|TRBD1|NA
CASSDRGLANEKLFF
TGTGCCAGCAGCGACAGGGGGCTGGCTAATGAAAAACTGTTTTTT
>TRBV4-3|TRBJ2-7|NA|NA
CASSPWTGSYEQYF
TGCGCCAGCAGCCCTTGGACGGGGTCCTACGAGCAGTACTTC
>TRBV21-1|TRBJ1-1|NA|few
CASNTWDTEAFF
TGTGCCAGCAACACATGGGACACTGAAGCTTTCTTT
>TRBV15|TRBJ1-1|NA|few
CATSTGARNTEAFF
TGTGCCACCTCTACTGGGGCGCGTAACACTGAAGCTTTCTTT
>TRBV4-1|TRBJ2-7|NA|NA
CASSQAGEKGYEQYF
TGCGCCAGCAGCCAAGCGGGGGAGAAAGGGTACGAGCAGTACTTC
>TRBV6-5|TRBJ2-3|TRBD2|once
CASNRGGTNTQYF
TGTGCCAGCAATCGGGGGGGCACGAATACGCAGTATTTT
>TRBV28|TRBJ2-5|TRBD2|NA
CASSLTGGLAGFGETQYF
TGTGCCAGCAGTTTAACGGGAGGGCTAGCGGGGTTTGGGGAGACCCAGTACTTC
>TRBV6-5|TRBJ2-2|NA|NA
CASTLRGTGLGELFF
TGTGCCAGCACCCTCCGGGGGACCGGGTTAGGGGAGCTGTTTTTT
>TRBV4-1|TRBJ1-1|NA|NA
CASSQDGTEAFF
TGCGCCAGCAGCCAAGATGGCACTGAAGCTTTCTTT
>TRBV14|TRBJ2-7|NA|few
CASSMRRDEQYF
TGTGCCAGCAGCATGCGACGGGACGAGCAGTACTTC
>TRBV12-5|TRBJ2-3|TRBD1|NA
CASQDRVGFADTQYF
TGTGCTAGCCAGGACAGGGTGGGCTTCGCAGATACGCAGTATTTT
>TRBV19|TRBJ1-5|TRBD1|NA
CASQGAPQPQHF
TGTGCCAGTCAGGGGGCTCCTCAGCCCCAGCATTTT
>TRBV19|TRBJ2-5|TRBD1|NA
CASSSTTGEETQYF
TGTGCCAGTAGTTCAACGACAGGGGAAGAGACCCAGTACTTC
>TRBV13|TRBJ2-5|NA|NA
CASSSPQETQYF
TGTGCCAGCAGCTCCCCCCAAGAGACCCAGTACTTC